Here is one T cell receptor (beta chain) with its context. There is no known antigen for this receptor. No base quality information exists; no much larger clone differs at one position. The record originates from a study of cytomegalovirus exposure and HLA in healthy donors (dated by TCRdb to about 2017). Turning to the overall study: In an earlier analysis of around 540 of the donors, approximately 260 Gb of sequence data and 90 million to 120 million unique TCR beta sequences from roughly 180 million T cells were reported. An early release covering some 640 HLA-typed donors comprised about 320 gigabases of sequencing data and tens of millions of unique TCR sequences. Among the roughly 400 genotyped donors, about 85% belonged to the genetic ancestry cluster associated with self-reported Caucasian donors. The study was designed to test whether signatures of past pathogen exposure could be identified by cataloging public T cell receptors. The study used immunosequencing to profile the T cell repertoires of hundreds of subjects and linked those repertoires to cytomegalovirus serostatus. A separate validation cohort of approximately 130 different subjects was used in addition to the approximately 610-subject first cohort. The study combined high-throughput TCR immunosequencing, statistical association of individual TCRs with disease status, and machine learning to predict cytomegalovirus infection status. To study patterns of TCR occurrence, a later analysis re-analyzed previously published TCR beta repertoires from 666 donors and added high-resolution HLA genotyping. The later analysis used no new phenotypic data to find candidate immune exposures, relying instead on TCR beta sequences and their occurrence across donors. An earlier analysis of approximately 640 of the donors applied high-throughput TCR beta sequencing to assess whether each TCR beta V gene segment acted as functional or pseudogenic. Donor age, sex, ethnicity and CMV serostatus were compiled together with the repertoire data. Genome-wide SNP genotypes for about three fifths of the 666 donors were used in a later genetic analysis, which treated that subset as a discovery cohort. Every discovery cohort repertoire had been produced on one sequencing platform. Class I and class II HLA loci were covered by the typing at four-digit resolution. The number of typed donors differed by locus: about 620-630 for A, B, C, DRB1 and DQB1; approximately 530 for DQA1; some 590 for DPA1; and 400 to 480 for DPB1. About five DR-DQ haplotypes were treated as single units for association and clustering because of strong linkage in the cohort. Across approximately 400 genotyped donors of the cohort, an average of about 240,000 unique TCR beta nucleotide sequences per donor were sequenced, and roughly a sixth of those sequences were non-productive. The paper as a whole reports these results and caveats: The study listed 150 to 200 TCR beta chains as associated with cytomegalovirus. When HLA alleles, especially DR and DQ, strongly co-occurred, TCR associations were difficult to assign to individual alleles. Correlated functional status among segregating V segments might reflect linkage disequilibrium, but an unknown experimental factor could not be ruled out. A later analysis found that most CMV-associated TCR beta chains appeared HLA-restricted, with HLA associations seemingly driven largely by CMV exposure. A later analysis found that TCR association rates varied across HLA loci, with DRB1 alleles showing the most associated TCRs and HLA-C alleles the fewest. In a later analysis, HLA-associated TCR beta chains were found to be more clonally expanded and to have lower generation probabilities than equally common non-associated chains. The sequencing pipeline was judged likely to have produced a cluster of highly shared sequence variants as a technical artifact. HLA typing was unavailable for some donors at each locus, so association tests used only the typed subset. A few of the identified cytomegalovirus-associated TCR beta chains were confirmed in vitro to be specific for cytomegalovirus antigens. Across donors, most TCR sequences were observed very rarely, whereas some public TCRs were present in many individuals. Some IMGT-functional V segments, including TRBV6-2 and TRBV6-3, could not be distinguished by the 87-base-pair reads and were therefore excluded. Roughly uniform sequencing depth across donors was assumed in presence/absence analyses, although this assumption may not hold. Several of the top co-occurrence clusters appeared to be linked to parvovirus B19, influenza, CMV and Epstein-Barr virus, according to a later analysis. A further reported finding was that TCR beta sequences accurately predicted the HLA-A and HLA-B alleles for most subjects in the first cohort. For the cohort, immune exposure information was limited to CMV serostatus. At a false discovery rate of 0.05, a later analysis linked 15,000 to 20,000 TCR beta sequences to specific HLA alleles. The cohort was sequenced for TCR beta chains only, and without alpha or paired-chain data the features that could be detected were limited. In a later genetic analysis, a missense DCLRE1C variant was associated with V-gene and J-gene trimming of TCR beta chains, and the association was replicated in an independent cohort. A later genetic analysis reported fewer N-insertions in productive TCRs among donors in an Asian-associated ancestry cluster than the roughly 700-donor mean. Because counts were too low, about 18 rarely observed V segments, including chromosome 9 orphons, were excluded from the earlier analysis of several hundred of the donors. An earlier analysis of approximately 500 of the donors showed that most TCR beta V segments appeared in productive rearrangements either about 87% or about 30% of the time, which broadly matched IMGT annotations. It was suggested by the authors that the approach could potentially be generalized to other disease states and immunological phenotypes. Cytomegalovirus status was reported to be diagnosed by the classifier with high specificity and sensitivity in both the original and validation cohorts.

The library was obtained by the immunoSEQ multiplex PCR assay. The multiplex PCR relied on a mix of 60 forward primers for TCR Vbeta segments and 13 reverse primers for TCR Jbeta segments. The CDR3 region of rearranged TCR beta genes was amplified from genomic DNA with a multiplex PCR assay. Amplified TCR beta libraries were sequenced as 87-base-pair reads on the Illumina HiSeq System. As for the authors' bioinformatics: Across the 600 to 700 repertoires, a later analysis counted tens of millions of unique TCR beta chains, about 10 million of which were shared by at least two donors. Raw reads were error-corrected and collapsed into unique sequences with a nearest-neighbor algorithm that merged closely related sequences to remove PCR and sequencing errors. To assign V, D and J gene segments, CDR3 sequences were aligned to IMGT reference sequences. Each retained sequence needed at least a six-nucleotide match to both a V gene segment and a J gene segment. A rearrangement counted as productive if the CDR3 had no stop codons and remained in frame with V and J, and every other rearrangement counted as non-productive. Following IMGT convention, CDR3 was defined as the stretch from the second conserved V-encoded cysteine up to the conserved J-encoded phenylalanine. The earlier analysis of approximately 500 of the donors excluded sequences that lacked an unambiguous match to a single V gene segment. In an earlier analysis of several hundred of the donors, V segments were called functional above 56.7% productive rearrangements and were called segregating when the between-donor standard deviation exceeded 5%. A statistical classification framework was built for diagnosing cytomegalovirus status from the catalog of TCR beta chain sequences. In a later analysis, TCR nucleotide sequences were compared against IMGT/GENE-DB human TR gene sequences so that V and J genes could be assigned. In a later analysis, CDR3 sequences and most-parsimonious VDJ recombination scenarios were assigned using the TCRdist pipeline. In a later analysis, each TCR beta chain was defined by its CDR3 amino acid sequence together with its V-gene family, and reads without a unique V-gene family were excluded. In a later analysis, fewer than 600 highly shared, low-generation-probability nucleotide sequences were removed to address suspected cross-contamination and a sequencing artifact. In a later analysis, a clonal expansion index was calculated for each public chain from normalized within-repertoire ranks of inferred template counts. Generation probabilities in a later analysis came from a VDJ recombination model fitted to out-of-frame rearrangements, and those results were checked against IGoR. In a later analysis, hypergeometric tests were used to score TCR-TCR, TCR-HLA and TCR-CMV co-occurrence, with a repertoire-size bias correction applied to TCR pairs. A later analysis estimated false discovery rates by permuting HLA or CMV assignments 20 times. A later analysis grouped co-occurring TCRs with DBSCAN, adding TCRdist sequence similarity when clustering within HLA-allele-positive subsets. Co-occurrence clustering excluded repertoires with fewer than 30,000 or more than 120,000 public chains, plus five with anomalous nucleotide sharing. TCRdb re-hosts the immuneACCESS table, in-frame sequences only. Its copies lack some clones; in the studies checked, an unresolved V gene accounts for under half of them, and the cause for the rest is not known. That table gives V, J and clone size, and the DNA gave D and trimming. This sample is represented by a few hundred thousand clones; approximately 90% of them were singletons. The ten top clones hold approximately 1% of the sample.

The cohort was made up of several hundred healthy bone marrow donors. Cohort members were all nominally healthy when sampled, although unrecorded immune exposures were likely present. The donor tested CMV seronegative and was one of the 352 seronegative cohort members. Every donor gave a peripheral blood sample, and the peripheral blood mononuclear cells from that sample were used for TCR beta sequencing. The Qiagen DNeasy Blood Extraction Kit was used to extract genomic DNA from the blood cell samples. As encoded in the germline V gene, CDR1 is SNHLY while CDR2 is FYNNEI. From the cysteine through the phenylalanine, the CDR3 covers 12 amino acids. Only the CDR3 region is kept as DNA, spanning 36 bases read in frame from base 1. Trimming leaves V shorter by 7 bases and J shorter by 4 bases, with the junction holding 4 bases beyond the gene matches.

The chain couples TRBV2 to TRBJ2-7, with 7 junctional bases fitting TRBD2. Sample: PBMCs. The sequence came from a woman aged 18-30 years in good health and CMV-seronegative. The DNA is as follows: TGTGCCAGCAAGTCTAGCGGTTACGAGCAGTACTTC. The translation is CASKSSGYEQYF.